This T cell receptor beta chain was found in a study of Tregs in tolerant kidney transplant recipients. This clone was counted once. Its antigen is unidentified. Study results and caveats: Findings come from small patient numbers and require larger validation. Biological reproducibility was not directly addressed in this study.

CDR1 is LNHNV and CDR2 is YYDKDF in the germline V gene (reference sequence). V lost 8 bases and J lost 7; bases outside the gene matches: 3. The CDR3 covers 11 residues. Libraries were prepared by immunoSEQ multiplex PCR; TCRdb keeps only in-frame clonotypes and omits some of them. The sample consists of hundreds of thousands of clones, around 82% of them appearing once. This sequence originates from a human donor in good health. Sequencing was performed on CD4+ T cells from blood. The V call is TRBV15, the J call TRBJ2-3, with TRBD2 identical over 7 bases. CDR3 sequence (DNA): TGTGCCACCTCAGCGGGGAATACGCAGTATTTT. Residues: CATSAGNTQYF.